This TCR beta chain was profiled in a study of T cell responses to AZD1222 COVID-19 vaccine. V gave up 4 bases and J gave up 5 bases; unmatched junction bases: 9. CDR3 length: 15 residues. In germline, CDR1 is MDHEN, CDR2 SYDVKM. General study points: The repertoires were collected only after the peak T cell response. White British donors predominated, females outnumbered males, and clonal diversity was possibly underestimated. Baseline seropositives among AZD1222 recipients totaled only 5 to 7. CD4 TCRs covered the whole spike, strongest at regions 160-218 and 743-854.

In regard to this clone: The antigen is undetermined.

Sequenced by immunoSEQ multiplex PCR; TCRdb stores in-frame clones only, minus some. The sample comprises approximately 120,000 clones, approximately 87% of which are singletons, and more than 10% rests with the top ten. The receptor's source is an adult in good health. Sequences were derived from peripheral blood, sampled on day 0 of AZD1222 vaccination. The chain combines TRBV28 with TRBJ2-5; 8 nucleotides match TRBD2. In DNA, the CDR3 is TGTGCCAGCAGTTCCTCGGGGGGGGCGAGGGAGACCCAGTACTTC. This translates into CASSSSGGARETQYF. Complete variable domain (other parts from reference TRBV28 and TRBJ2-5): DVKVTQSSRYLVKRTGEKVFLECVQDMDHENMFWYRQDPGLGLRLIYFSYDVKMKEKGDIPEGYSVSREKKERFSLILESASTNQTSMYLCASSSSGGARETQYFGPGTRLLVL.